A selection of T cell receptor beta chains follows, all from one sample in a study of T cell responses to AZD1222 COVID-19 vaccine. Clones were read by immunoSEQ multiplex PCR, and TCRdb kept only the in-frame ones, dropping some. The sample consists of 150,000 to 200,000 clones, 85% to 95% of them appearing once. The starting material was peripheral blood, obtained on day 0 of AZD1222 vaccination. Source of these receptors: an adult in good health. CDR3s include the opening cysteine and the closing phenylalanine or tryptophan. The D gene is left open where the match is weak. Clone size is stated in some rows and not others, as once, few, many or a class when expanded.

d_gene,abundance,v_gene,j_gene,CDR3aa,CDR3nt
-,-,TRBV7-9,TRBJ1-2,CASSLELEGYTF,TGTGCCAGCAGCTTAGAATTGGAGGGCTACACCTTC
-,-,TRBV2,TRBJ1-1,CASSVVGGMNTEAFF,TGTGCCAGCAGTGTCGTCGGGGGCATGAACACTGAAGCTTTCTTT
-,-,TRBV6-5,TRBJ1-2,CASTGRSNYGYTF,TGTGCCAGCACCGGACGAAGTAACTATGGCTACACCTTC
-,-,TRBV20-1,TRBJ1-1,CSARGPLF,TGCAGTGCTAGGGGACCCCTCTTT
TRBD1,-,TRBV5-5,TRBJ1-1,CASSGQGVEAFF,TGTGCCAGCAGCGGACAGGGGGTTGAAGCTTTCTTT
-,once,TRBV2,TRBJ2-2,CASSQSGWWTGELFF,TGTGCCAGCAGTCAGTCAGGGTGGTGGACCGGGGAGCTGTTTTTT
TRBD2,-,TRBV2,TRBJ2-1,CASSGRGSSYNEQFF,TGTGCCAGCAGCGGGCGGGGGAGCTCCTACAATGAGCAGTTCTTC
-,-,TRBV6-1,TRBJ1-3,CASSELGTGNTIYF,TGTGCCAGCAGTGAACTCGGGACTGGAAACACCATATATTTT
TRBD2,-,TRBV3-1/TRBV3-2,TRBJ2-1,CASSQVGLAGYNEQFF,TGTGCCAGCAGCCAAGTAGGCCTAGCGGGTTACAATGAGCAGTTCTTC
TRBD2,-,TRBV11-2,TRBJ2-1,CASSPYPPRTSDNEQFF,TGTGCCAGCAGCCCCTACCCCCCCAGGACTAGCGACAATGAGCAGTTCTTC
TRBD2,-,TRBV19,TRBJ2-1,CASQRLAGVSFYNEQFF,TGTGCCAGTCAGAGGCTAGCGGGAGTTTCCTTCTACAATGAGCAGTTCTTC
-,-,TRBV6-5,TRBJ1-2,CASRAVQGNYGYTF,TGTGCCAGCAGGGCCGTTCAGGGCAACTATGGCTACACCTTC
-,-,TRBV7-2,TRBJ2-5,CASSFRGSRRETQYF,TGTGCCAGCAGCTTCAGGGGTTCCCGACGAGAGACCCAGTACTTC
TRBD2,-,TRBV14,TRBJ2-1,CASKKTLNQGLAGGIPQFF,TGTGCCAGCAAAAAAACGTTGAATCAGGGGCTAGCGGGAGGAATCCCGCAGTTCTTC
-,-,TRBV6-5,TRBJ1-1,CASSLPGGRTEAFF,TGTGCCAGCAGCCTCCCAGGAGGGAGGACTGAAGCTTTCTTT
-,-,TRBV27,TRBJ1-1,CASSQYGSLEAFF,TGTGCCAGCAGCCAATACGGGTCCCTTGAAGCTTTCTTT
-,-,TRBV19,TRBJ1-4,CASKRTVATNEKLFF,TGTGCCAGTAAGAGGACAGTTGCAACTAATGAAAAACTGTTTTTT
-,-,TRBV20-1,TRBJ1-2,CSARVSYGYTF,TGCAGTGCTCGAGTGAGCTATGGCTACACCTTC
-,-,TRBV29-1,TRBJ2-7,CSVESPQTYEQYF,TGCAGCGTTGAGAGTCCACAGACCTACGAGCAGTACTTC
-,few,TRBV21-1,TRBJ1-5,CASSNMLRDTDSNQPQHF,TGTGCCAGCAGCAACATGCTTAGAGACACTGATAGCAATCAGCCCCAGCATTTT
-,-,TRBV29-1,TRBJ1-4,CSAVLLGIHTTNEKLFF,TGCAGCGCCGTACTTTTGGGTATCCACACTACTAATGAAAAACTGTTTTTT
-,-,TRBV19,TRBJ1-5,CASSIRGVGNQPQHF,TGTGCCAGTAGTATAAGAGGGGTTGGCAATCAGCCCCAGCATTTT
-,-,TRBV28,TRBJ1-5,CASSLTVRSNQPQHF,TGTGCCAGCAGTTTAACGGTTAGGAGCAATCAGCCCCAGCATTTT